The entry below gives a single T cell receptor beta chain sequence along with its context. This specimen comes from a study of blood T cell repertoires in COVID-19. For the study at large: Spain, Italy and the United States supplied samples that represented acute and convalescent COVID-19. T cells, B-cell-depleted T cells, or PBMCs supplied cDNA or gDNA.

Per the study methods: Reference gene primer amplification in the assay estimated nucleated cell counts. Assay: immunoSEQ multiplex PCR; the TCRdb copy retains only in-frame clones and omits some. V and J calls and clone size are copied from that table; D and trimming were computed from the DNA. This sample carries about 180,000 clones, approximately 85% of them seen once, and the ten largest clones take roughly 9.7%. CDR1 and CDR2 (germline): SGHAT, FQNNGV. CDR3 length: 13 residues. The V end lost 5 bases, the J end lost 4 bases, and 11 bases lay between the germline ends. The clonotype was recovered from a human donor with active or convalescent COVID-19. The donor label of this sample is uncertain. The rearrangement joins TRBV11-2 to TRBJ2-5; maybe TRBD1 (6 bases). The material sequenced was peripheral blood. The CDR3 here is CASSEGQVETQYF. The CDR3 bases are TGTGCCAGCAGCGAGGGACAAGTAGAGACCCAGTACTTC. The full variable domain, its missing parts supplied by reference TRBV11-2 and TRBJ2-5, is EAGVAQSPRYKIIEKRQSVAFWCNPISGHATLYWYQQILGQGPKLLIQFQNNGVVDDSQLPKDRFSAERLKGVDSTLKIQPAKLEDSAVYLCASSEGQVETQYFGPGTRLLVL.